Included here is one T cell receptor (beta chain) sequence, with context. The data were obtained in a study of blood T cell repertoires in COVID-19. For the study at large: COVID-19 samples from acute and convalescent phases originated in the United States, Italy and Spain. Nucleic acid was either cDNA or gDNA, and it came from T cells, B-cell-depleted T cells, or PBMCs.

Germline V gives CDR1 SGHRS, CDR2 YFSETQ. With V trimmed by 4 bases and J by 5 bases, 7 bases remained unmatched. This CDR3 region has 15 residues. In the study's own analysis: Reference gene primer amplification in the assay estimated nucleated cell counts. Profiled with immunoSEQ multiplex PCR; TCRdb holds only in-frame clones, not every one. V and J calls and clone size follow that table, whereas D and trimming were derived from the DNA. This table has about 300,000 clones, around 90% appearing once. The gene calls are TRBV5-1 and TRBJ1-4; 8 bases agree with TRBD1. The sequenced material came from peripheral blood. This TCR was sampled from a man aged 18 to 35 with active or convalescent COVID-19. Written as DNA, the CDR3 is TGCGCCAGCAGCCACCCACAGGGGGGAAATGAAAAACTGTTTTTT. Amino acids: CASSHPQGGNEKLFF.